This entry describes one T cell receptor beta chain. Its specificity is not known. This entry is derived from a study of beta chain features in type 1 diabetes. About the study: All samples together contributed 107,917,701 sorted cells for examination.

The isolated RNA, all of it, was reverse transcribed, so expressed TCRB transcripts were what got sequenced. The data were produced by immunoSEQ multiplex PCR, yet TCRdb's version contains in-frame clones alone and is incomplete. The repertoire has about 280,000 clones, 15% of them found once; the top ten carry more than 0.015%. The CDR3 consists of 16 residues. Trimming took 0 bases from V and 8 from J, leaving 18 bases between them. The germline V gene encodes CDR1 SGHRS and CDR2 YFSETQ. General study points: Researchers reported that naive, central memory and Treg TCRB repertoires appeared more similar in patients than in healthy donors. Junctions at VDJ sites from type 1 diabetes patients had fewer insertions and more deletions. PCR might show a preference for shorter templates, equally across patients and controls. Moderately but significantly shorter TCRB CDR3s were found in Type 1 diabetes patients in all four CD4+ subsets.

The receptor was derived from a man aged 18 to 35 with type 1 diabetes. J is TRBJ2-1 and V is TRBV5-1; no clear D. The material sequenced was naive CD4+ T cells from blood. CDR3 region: CASSLAAWAKGDEQFF. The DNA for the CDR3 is TGCGCCAGCAGCTTGGCGGCATGGGCAAAAGGCGATGAGCAGTTCTTC.